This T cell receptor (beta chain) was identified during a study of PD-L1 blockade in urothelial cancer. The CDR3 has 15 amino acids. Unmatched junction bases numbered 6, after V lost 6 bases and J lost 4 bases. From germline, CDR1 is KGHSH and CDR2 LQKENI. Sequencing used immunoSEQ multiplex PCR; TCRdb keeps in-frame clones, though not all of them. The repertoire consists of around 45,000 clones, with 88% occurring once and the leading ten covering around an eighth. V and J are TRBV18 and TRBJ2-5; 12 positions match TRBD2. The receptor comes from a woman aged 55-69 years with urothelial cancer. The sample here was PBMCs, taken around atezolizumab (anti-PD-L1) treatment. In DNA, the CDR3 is TGTGCCAGCTCCGGACTAGCGGGGATGGCAGAGACCCAGTACTTC. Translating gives CASSGLAGMAETQYF.